This T cell receptor beta chain originates from a study of immune evolution from preneoplasia to lung adenocarcinoma (dated by TCRdb to about 2021). Notes on the research overall: HLA loss of heterozygosity was found in approximately 7% of AIS, under 16% of MIA and more than 25% of ADC lesions, and in no AAH lesions. Immune contexture across lung adenocarcinoma precursors and invasive adenocarcinoma was profiled using immune gene expression, TCR sequencing and multiplex immunofluorescence. Resected precursor lesions (AAH, AIS, MIA) and invasive adenocarcinomas were each compared against paired morphologically normal lung tissue. The sample size was set by how many specimens were available, not by a prior power calculation. The immune data were integrated with whole exome sequencing and methylation data obtained from the same cohort of nodules. A total of roughly 50 patients with pulmonary nodules who underwent surgical resection were included in the overall cohort. The TCR sequencing data were obtained from about 47 patients. According to the study, about 100 samples were used for TCR sequencing. POLYSOLVER was used to infer Class I HLA alleles from exome data, while LOHHLA was used to detect allele-specific HLA loss.

Patients underwent resection in Japan or China between the mid-2010s and the late 2010s. The histologic diagnosis of each case was independently confirmed on H&E slides by two lung cancer pathologists. Premalignant or tumor cells were enriched for nucleic acid extraction by macro-dissection performed after pathologic assessment. DNA was isolated from FFPE tissue using the AllPrep DNA/RNA FFPE Kit. Relative to germline, V is 5 bases shorter and J is 0 bases shorter, with 20 bases between their ends. Taken from cysteine to phenylalanine, the CDR3 has 17 residues. Of all the DNA, just the CDR3 is kept, 51 bases in frame from base 1. Reading the germline V gene (reference sequence) gives CDR1 SEHNR and CDR2 FQNEAQ. Using the immunoSEQ hsTCRbeta Kit, TCR beta CDR3 regions were sequenced from DNA. In the paper's pipeline: TCR sequencing data were analysed with the ImmunoSEQ Analyzer. T cell clonality was defined as 1 minus Pielou's evenness, calculated on productive rearrangements. To measure T cell diversity, the inverse Simpson index was applied to productive templates. T cell density was expressed as TCR beta template counts normalized to usable DNA, with usable DNA estimated by amplifying and sequencing housekeeping genes. Two-sided Kruskal-Wallis tests were used to compare TCR metrics across histologic stages. TCRdb took over this immuneACCESS table, retaining in-frame rearrangements with V and J assigned. Such tables are incomplete; in checked studies, under half of the missing clones stem from an unresolved V gene, and the remainder is unexplained. V and J calls and clone size follow that table, whereas D and trimming were derived from the DNA. The sample table contains 4,000 to 6,000 clones; only one count was recorded for around 80% of them. The ten largest clones capture about 6.9% of the sample.

Broader findings and caveats from the paper: Compared with EGFR-mutant or double wild-type lesions, KRAS-mutant nodules had the highest T cell clonality. Because all patients came from Japan and China, whether the findings apply to Western populations was uncertain. The highest clonality was observed in normal lung, whereas higher T cell density and diversity but lower clonality appeared to be present in later-stage lesions. The findings rested on association rather than direct causation, and larger cohorts with long-term follow-up and longitudinal biopsies were considered necessary. Top T cell clone frequencies were highest in normal lung and appeared to decrease progressively from AAH through AIS, MIA and invasive adenocarcinoma.

This clone was detected only a few times. Which antigen it targets is not known. One base away there is no much larger clone; base qualities are not given. The source of this sequence is a person aged 50-75 years with lung adenocarcinoma. Recombination joined TRBV7-9 with TRBJ2-7; the D gene could be either TRBD1 or TRBD2, each agreeing at 5 bases. What was sequenced was FFPE minimally invasive lung adenocarcinoma tissue. The cell subset or site label corresponds to: micro-invasive lung adenocarcinoma (MIA). The nucleotides are TGTGCCAGCAGCCGGACTCCCGCGACAGATAACTCCTACGAGCAGTACTTC. Its translation reads: CASSRTPATDNSYEQYF.